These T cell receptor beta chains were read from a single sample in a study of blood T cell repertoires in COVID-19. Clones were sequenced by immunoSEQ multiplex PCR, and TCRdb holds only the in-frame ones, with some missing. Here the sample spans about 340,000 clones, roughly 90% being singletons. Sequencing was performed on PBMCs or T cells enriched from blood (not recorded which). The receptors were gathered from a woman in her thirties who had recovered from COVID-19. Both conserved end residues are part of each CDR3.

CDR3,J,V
CASSGGNRGQPQHF,TRBJ1-5,TRBV7-2
CASSLSSPSGRDTQYF,TRBJ2-3,TRBV7-9
CASSLFGVGELFF,TRBJ2-2,TRBV5-4
CASSPRTSPGPYEQYF,TRBJ2-7,TRBV3-1/TRBV3-2
CAWRGQTGYEQYF,TRBJ2-7,TRBV30
CASRMAGGPYEQYF,TRBJ2-7,TRBV11-3
CASSQGSSYNSPLHF,TRBJ1-6,TRBV4-1
CASSFRGTDTQYF,TRBJ2-3,TRBV27
CASSQATDQPQHF,TRBJ1-5,TRBV4-2
CATSRGVSGDYSNQPQHF,TRBJ1-5,TRBV15
CSVEEFPRQGVEPQHF,TRBJ1-5,TRBV29-1
CASTQRGNGELFF,TRBJ2-2,TRBV7-9
CASSGTIIFTDTQYF,TRBJ2-3,TRBV11-2
CASTEGNEKLFF,TRBJ1-4,TRBV7-9
CASSLGPRGGETQYF,TRBJ2-5,TRBV5-1
CASSLVGASTDTQYF,TRBJ2-3,TRBV5-4
CASSPGGTSGGEQYF,TRBJ2-7,TRBV28
CASSLSQAGWETQYF,TRBJ2-5,TRBV28
CASSRDRVDTEAFF,TRBJ1-1,TRBV6-5
CASRETGSYEQYF,TRBJ2-7,TRBV10-2
CASSLWLDRDTHGYTF,TRBJ1-2,TRBV7-9
CASRGTSGRPEETQYF,TRBJ2-5,TRBV5-1
CASSDPGLDTEAFF,TRBJ1-1,TRBV9
CASSSGQDTEAFF,TRBJ1-1,TRBV2
CASSDPTGPYEQYF,TRBJ2-7,TRBV25-1
CATLPGTGRSGSYNEQFF,TRBJ2-1,TRBV10-3
CSAHPGDEQYF,TRBJ2-7,TRBV20-1
CASSPRDRDHEQYF,TRBJ2-7,TRBV5-5
CASTPDLLYEQYF,TRBJ2-7,TRBV10-2
CASSWLGGVGELFF,TRBJ2-2,TRBV11-2
CASSFSRQETQYF,TRBJ2-5,TRBV12-3/TRBV12-4
CSARHGEQYF,TRBJ2-7,TRBV20-1
CASSQDQVASPQHF,TRBJ1-5,TRBV4-1
CASSLTRVTEAFF,TRBJ1-1,TRBV6-2/TRBV6-3
CSVEIGGANSNQPQHF,TRBJ1-5,TRBV29-1
CASRDSSTASPLHF,TRBJ1-6,TRBV28
CASSPWGGTNEQFF,TRBJ2-1,TRBV28
CASSFPDRVGGYTF,TRBJ1-2,TRBV7-2
CASSYSRPDPTEAFF,TRBJ1-1,TRBV6-5
CASSGLAGSSYNEQFF,TRBJ2-1,TRBV18
CASSPRGERGGEAFF,TRBJ1-1,TRBV5-1
CASSSGQGEKLFF,TRBJ1-4,TRBV7-2
CASSFADRGLPYQPQHF,TRBJ1-5,TRBV5-6
CASSYSGPGFTDTQYF,TRBJ2-3,TRBV6-5